This TCR beta chain was sequenced during a study of blood T cell repertoires in COVID-19. As originally analysed: Scientists estimated how many nucleated cells there were by amplifying reference gene primers. The repertoire was sequenced with immunoSEQ multiplex PCR; TCRdb's copy has only in-frame clones and lacks some. Clone size and the V and J calls come from that table; the DNA yielded D and trimming. The sample yields about 130,000 clones, roughly 90% seen once. Trimming took 4 bases from V and 1 from J, leaving 5 bases between them. This CDR3 has 13 residues. This clonotype was obtained from a man aged 50 or older with COVID-19, enrolled during active disease. Input material: peripheral blood. The chain uses TRBV23-1 and TRBJ2-4; D remains unclear. TRBV23-1 is classed as an ORF, of uncertain function. The CDR3 DNA follows: TGCGCCAGCAGTCCCCAGGCCAAAAACATTCAGTACTTC. Translating it yields CASSPQAKNIQYF.